The subject of this entry is one T cell receptor beta chain. Here immunoSEQ multiplex PCR was the method, and the copy in TCRdb shows in-frame clones only, minus some. The repertoire holds about 260,000 clones, about 91% seen once, with approximately 2.5% in the top ten. Enrollment of patients from Seattle took place during active infection, with longitudinal follow-up. This sample is drawn from a study of blood T cell repertoires in COVID-19. This CDR3 region has 12 residues. V was clipped by 9 bases and J by 1 base, with 7 bases between them. Per the germline V gene, CDR1 is LNHDA and CDR2 is SQIVND (reference sequence).

The sample comprised peripheral blood. The genes are TRBV19 and TRBJ1-3, with D possibly TRBD1 on 6 matching bases. The sequence came from a person under 35 with COVID-19, enrolled during active disease. The CDR3 spells CASTGSGNTIYF. The CDR3 region has the DNA TGTGCCAGCACAGGGTCTGGAAACACCATATATTTT.